Listed below are T cell receptor beta chains from one sample, sequenced in a study of CD8+ T cells in alopecia areata. Some clones are missing from TCRdb's copy, which holds only in-frame ones; the method was immunoSEQ multiplex PCR. The table includes about 140,000 clones, approximately 85% detected once. The sequencing here drew on CD8+ T cells sorted from blood, taken at week 4, from a patient treated with tofacitinib. Receptors originate from a human donor with alopecia areata. The CDR3 runs from the conserved cysteine through the conserved F or W. A D gene is named only where the DNA matches it firmly. Not every row has a clone size; where given, it reads once, few, many or a size class.

cdr3_length,clone_size,d_call,v_call,j_call,cdr3_nt,cdr3_aa
12,few,NA,TRBV7-2,TRBJ1-1,TGTGCCAGCAGCCACCCCAGGGGCCAAGCTTTCTTT,CASSHPRGQAFF
17,NA,TRBD1,TRBV29-1,TRBJ2-3,TGCAGCGTTCTACCTCGGACAGGGGGCACAGTGGCAGATACGCAGTATTTT,CSVLPRTGGTVADTQYF
15,NA,NA,TRBV6-1,TRBJ2-3,TGTGCCAGCAGTGGGACTCCTTTTAGCACAGATACGCAGTATTTT,CASSGTPFSTDTQYF
20,few,TRBD1,TRBV29-1,TRBJ2-3,TGCAGCGTTGGTGGCCTATCCCGGCTTTACGGGGACAGACGCACAGATACGCAGTATTTT,CSVGGLSRLYGDRRTDTQYF
14,NA,NA,TRBV9,TRBJ1-1,TGTGCCAGCAGCGTAGGGGCAGGGAACACTGAAGCTTTCTTT,CASSVGAGNTEAFF
14,NA,NA,TRBV27,TRBJ2-7,TGTGCCAGCAGTTGGGGGACAAGTATCAGCGAGCAGTACTTC,CASSWGTSISEQYF
16,NA,TRBD1,TRBV7-2,TRBJ2-5,TGTGCCAGCAGCCTCCGGGACAGGGGTTATCTCGGGACCCAGTACTTC,CASSLRDRGYLGTQYF
16,NA,NA,TRBV4-3,TRBJ1-6,TGCGCCAGCAGCCAAGAGGCGGGTTCCTATAATTCACCCCTCCACTTT,CASSQEAGSYNSPLHF
13,NA,NA,TRBV7-9,TRBJ2-1,TGTGCCAGCAGCTTACTAGTCTTCAATGAGCAGTTCTTC,CASSLLVFNEQFF
14,once,NA,TRBV29-1,TRBJ2-4,TGCAGCGTTGAAGTGACGGGGGGCCCACGGATTCAGTACTTC,CSVEVTGGPRIQYF
15,NA,NA,TRBV4-3,TRBJ2-3,TGCGCCAGCAGCCGTAGTTTTGGGGGTGCAGATACGCAGTATTTT,CASSRSFGGADTQYF
16,NA,NA,TRBV4-1,TRBJ2-7,TGCGCCAGCAGCCAAGAGGGACCTCCGTCCTCCTACGAGCAGTACTTC,CASSQEGPPSSYEQYF
15,NA,NA,TRBV7-2,TRBJ2-3,TGTGCCAGCAGCTTAGTGGTAGCATCCACAGATACGCAGTATTTT,CASSLVVASTDTQYF
17,NA,TRBD2,TRBV2,TRBJ2-3,TGTGCCAGCAGTGAAGATTTCCTAGCGGGGGGCACAGATACGCAGTATTTT,CASSEDFLAGGTDTQYF
13,NA,NA,TRBV27,TRBJ2-7,TGTGCCAGCAGTTTAGGGACAACCTACGAGCAGTACTTC,CASSLGTTYEQYF
13,NA,NA,TRBV5-6,TRBJ1-1,TGTGCCAGCAGCTTGGGGTCAAACACTGAAGCTTTCTTT,CASSLGSNTEAFF
14,once,TRBD1,TRBV27,TRBJ2-3,TGTGCCAGCAGTTTGACTCCGGGACAGGGTACGCAGTATTTT,CASSLTPGQGTQYF
10,NA,NA,TRBV7-9,TRBJ2-1,TGTGCCAGCAGCTCTAATGAGCAGTTCTTC,CASSSNEQFF
13,NA,NA,TRBV4-1,TRBJ2-3,TGCGCCAGCAGCCAAGAGCCGGAGGATACGCAGTATTTT,CASSQEPEDTQYF
16,NA,NA,TRBV6-5,TRBJ2-7,TGTGCCAGCAGTTACTCGATTGGAGCTAGGCCCTACGAGCAGTACTTC,CASSYSIGARPYEQYF
15,few,TRBD2,TRBV11-2,TRBJ2-7,TGTGCCAGCACCGAGTCCCTAGCGGTCGTAGACGAGCAGTACTTC,CASTESLAVVDEQYF
13,NA,NA,TRBV7-2,TRBJ2-5,TGTGCCAGCAGCCCGGACAGCCAAGAGACCCAGTACTTC,CASSPDSQETQYF
13,NA,NA,TRBV14,TRBJ1-2,TGTGCCAGCAGAGGGACGCCTAACTATGGCTACACCTTC,CASRGTPNYGYTF
13,NA,NA,TRBV30,TRBJ2-3,TGTGCCTGGAATTTGTGGGGCACAGATACGCAGTATTTT,CAWNLWGTDTQYF
15,NA,NA,TRBV4-1,TRBJ2-7,TGCGCCAGCAGCCAAGTTGGGCAGGCCTCCTACGAGCAGTACTTC,CASSQVGQASYEQYF
12,NA,NA,TRBV5-6,TRBJ2-4,TGTGCCAGCAGCCTAGGGACGGGCATTCAGTACTTC,CASSLGTGIQYF
16,NA,NA,TRBV4-2,TRBJ1-4,TGTGCCAGCAGCCAAGAACCCGGGGCTCTGCATGAAAAACTGTTTTTT,CASSQEPGALHEKLFF
16,few,TRBD1,TRBV14,TRBJ1-2,TGTGCCAGCAGCCAGAGGACAGGGGGCGCGTCAGATGGCTACACCTTC,CASSQRTGGASDGYTF